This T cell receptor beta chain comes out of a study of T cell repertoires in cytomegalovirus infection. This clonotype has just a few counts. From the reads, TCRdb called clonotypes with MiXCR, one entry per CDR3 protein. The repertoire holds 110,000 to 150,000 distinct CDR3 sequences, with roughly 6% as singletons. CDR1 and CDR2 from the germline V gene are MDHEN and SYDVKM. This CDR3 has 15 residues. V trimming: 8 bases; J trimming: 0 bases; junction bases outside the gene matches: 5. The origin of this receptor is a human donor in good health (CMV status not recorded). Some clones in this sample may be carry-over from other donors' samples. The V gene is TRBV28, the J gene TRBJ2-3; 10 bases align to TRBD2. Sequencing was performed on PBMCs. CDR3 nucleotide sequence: TGTGCCAGCGTCACTAGCGGGGAGAGCACAGATACGCAGTATTTT. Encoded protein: CASVTSGESTDTQYF.